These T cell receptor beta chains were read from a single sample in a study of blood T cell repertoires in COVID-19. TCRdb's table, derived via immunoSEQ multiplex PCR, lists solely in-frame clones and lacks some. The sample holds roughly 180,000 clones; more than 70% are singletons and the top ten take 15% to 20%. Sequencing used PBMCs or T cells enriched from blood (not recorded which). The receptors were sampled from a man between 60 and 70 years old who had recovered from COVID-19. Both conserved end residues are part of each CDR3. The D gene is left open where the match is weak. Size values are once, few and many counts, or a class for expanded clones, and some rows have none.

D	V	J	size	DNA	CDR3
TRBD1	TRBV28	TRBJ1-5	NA	TGTGCCAGCAGCGCCCGACAGGGGATAGGGTTCAATCAGCCCCAGCATTTT	CASSARQGIGFNQPQHF
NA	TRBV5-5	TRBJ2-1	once	TGTGCCAGCAGCCCGGGGAATGAGCAGTTCTTC	CASSPGNEQFF
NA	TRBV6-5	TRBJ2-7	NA	TGTGCCAGCAGTTACCCGGGGGCCTACGAGCAGTACTTC	CASSYPGAYEQYF
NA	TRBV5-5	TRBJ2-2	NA	TGTGCCAGCAGCTTGGACCTTCAGGGGTTATCCGGGGAGCTGTTTTTT	CASSLDLQGLSGELFF
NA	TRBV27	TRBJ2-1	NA	TGTGCCAGCGGACGGGGGGCTCACAATGAGCAGTTCTTC	CASGRGAHNEQFF
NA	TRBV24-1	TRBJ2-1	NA	TGTGCCACCAGTGATTTGCAATGGGGGGATGAGCAGTTCTTC	CATSDLQWGDEQFF
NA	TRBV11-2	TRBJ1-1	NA	TGTGCCAGCAGCTTAAGCGGGGTCACTGAAGCTTTCTTT	CASSLSGVTEAFF
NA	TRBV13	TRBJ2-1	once	TGTGCCAGCAGCCCAATGGGGGGAGGTGTTAAAAATGAGCAGTTCTTC	CASSPMGGGVKNEQFF
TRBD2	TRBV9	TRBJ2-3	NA	TGTGCCAGCAGCCCCAGTGGACTAGCGGGGGGGTTGAAAGATACGCAGTATTTT	CASSPSGLAGGLKDTQYF
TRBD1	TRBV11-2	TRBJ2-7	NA	TGTGCCAGCAGCTCACTACAGGGGCGACCTTTCGAGCAGTACTTC	CASSSLQGRPFEQYF
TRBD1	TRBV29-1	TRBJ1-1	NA	TGCAGCGTTGATAAGGGGGCAGGGACTGAAGCTTTCTTT	CSVDKGAGTEAFF
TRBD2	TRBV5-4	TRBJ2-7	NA	TGTGCCAGCAGCTTGTCTAGCGGGGGGATCTACGAGCAGTACTTC	CASSLSSGGIYEQYF
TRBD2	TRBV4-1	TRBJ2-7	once	TGCGCCAGCAGCCAATCTCCGACTAGCGCCTACTCCTACGAGCAGTACTTC	CASSQSPTSAYSYEQYF
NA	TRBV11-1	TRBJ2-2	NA	TGTGCCAGCAGCCCCTTCCCCGGGGAGCTGTTTTTT	CASSPFPGELFF
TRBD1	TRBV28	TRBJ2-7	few	TGTGCCAGCAGTCCAGCCGGGACAGGGGGTTACGAGCAGTACTTC	CASSPAGTGGYEQYF
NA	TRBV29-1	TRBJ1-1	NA	TGCAGCGTTCAGTTCCCTAGCCCTCTTGAAGCTTTCTTT	CSVQFPSPLEAFF
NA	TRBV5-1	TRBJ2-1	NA	TGCGCCAGCAGCTTCCGCCCCCGGGACGCCGAGGAGGGAGAGTTCTTC	CASSFRPRDAEEGEFF
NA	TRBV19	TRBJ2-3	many	TGTGCCAGTAGTAGGGGGGTGGTGGGCGGCACAGATACGCAGTATTTT	CASSRGVVGGTDTQYF
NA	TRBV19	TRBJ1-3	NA	TGTGCCAGTAAAGAAGCTAGCTCTGGAAACACCATATATTTT	CASKEASSGNTIYF
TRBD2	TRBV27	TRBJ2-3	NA	TGTGCCAGCAGTCTTAGCGGGGGCGCAGATACGCAGTATTTT	CASSLSGGADTQYF
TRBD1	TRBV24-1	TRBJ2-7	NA	TGTGCCACCATTCCCCGAGACAGGGGAACTAACTACGAGCAGTACTTC	CATIPRDRGTNYEQYF
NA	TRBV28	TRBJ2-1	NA	TGTGCCAGCAGTCCTACTTTAGCGGTAACCTCCTACAATGAGCAGTTCTTC	CASSPTLAVTSYNEQFF
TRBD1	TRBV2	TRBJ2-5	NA	TGTGCCAGCAGTGTGGACAGGGGTTCCCAAGAGACCCAGTACTTC	CASSVDRGSQETQYF
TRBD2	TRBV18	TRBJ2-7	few	TGTGCCAGCTCCTCGGGGTTAGCGGGAGGATCCTACGAGCAGTACTTC	CASSSGLAGGSYEQYF
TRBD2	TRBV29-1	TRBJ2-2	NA	TGCAGCGTGCCAGGTACTAGCGGGAGGACCGTGAACACCGGGGAGCTGTTTTTT	CSVPGTSGRTVNTGELFF
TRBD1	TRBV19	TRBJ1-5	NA	TGTGCCAGCCGGGACAGGGGGCCAGGTGGCAATCAGCCCCAGCATTTT	CASRDRGPGGNQPQHF
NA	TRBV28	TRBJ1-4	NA	TGTGCCAGCAGTTTGCCAGGGCTGCTCTTAGGAAAACTGTTTTTT	CASSLPGLLLGKLFF
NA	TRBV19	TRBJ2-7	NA	TGTGCCAGTAGTATCCGGTCAGGGGAGCAGTACTTC	CASSIRSGEQYF
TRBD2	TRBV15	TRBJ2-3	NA	TGTGCCACCAGCAGAGATATTCTAGCGGGGGGCACAGATACGCAGTATTTT	CATSRDILAGGTDTQYF
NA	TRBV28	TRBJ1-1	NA	TGTGCCAGCAGCAAAACCCGTAATCGGTGGGCTTTCTTT	CASSKTRNRWAFF
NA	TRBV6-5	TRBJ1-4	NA	TGTGCCAGCACCACGGGGTTTAATGAAAAACTGTTTTTT	CASTTGFNEKLFF
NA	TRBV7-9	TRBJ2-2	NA	TGTGCCAGCAGCTTAGTCAGTAACACCGGGGAGCTGTTTTTT	CASSLVSNTGELFF
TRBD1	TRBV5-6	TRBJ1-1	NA	TGTGCCAGCAGCTCGACGGGCAGGGGGGAAGCTTTCTTT	CASSSTGRGEAFF
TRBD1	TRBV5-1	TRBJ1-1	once	TGCGCCAGCAGCATACGATGGACAGGGCCTGAAGCTTTCTTT	CASSIRWTGPEAFF
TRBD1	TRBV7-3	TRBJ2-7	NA	TGTGCCAGCAGCTCACAGGGGGGTCCCTACGAGCAGTACTTC	CASSSQGGPYEQYF
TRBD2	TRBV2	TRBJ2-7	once	TGTGCCATACTAGCGGTTTACTACGAGCAGTACTTC	CAILAVYYEQYF
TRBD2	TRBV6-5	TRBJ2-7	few	TGTGCCAGCGGAAGCGGGGGGCCTTCCTACGAGCAGTACTTC	CASGSGGPSYEQYF
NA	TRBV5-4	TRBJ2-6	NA	TGTGCCAGCAGCATACAGGGTTCTGGGGCCAACGTCCTGACTTTC	CASSIQGSGANVLTF
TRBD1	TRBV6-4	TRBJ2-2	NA	TGTGCCAGCAGACCATCGGGACAGGGGGCGAACACCGGGGAGCTGTTTTTT	CASRPSGQGANTGELFF
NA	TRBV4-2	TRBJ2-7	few	TGTGCCAGCAGCCAAGATAGCCAGAATGTGGGGGGCTCCTACGAGCAGTACTTC	CASSQDSQNVGGSYEQYF
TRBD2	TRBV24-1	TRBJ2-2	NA	TGTGCCACCAGTGATTTGCTAGCGGGAGGGCTAGGGAACACCGGGGAGCTGTTTTTT	CATSDLLAGGLGNTGELFF
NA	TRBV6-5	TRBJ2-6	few	TGTGCCAGCAGTTACCCGGACAACGGGGCCAACGTCCTGACTTTC	CASSYPDNGANVLTF
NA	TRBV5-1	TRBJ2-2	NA	TGCGCCAGCAGCTTGCATGCAGGGGCGAACACCGGGGAGCTGTTTTTT	CASSLHAGANTGELFF
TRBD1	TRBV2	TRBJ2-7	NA	TGTGCCAGCACCCGGGACAGGACCGACTCCTACGAGCAGTACTTC	CASTRDRTDSYEQYF
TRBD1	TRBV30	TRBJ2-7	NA	TGTGCCTGGACCGGGACAGGGGGTTTGGAAGAGCAGTACTTC	CAWTGTGGLEEQYF
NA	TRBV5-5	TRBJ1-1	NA	TGTGCCAGCAGCGCAGACGGGGACACTGAAGCTTTCTTT	CASSADGDTEAFF
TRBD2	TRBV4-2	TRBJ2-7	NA	TGTGCCAGCAGCCGAGTCGGGACTAGCGGGTCGAGCTCCTACGAGCAGTACTTC	CASSRVGTSGSSSYEQYF
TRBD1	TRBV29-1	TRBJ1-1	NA	TGCAGCGCAGTCGGACAGGGGGCGCCGAGGACTGAAGCTTTCTTT	CSAVGQGAPRTEAFF
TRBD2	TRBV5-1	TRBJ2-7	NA	TGCGCCAGCAGCCCGTTTTCGGGAGGACAAACAAGGGAGCAGTACTTC	CASSPFSGGQTREQYF
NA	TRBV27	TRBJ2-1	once	TGTGCCAGCAGTACCACTGCCGGGACTGCCAGGGAGCAGTTCTTC	CASSTTAGTAREQFF
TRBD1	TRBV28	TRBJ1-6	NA	TGTGCCAGCAGTTCCCCGGGACAGGGTTATTCACCCCTCCACTTT	CASSSPGQGYSPLHF
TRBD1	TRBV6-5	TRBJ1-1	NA	TGTGCCAGCAGTCACGGACAGGGTGGATTGACTGAAGCTTTCTTT	CASSHGQGGLTEAFF
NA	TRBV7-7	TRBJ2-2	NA	TGTGCCAGCAGCTTAGGGGGGGGCAACACCGGGGAGCTGTTTTTT	CASSLGGGNTGELFF
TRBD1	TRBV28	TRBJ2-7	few	TGTGCCAGCAGGCATACAGGGGGCTCCTACGAGCAGTACTTC	CASRHTGGSYEQYF
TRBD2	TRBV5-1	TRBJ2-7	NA	TGCGCCAGCAGCTTGGGACTAGCGGGAGGGCCTATCATCGACGAGCAGTACTTC	CASSLGLAGGPIIDEQYF
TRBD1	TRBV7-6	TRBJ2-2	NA	TGTGCCAGCAGCTTAGATTACAGGGGACACACCGGGGAGCTGTTTTTT	CASSLDYRGHTGELFF
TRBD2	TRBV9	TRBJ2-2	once	TGTGCCAGCAGCTTGGGACTAGCGGAGAACACCGGGGAGCTGTTTTTT	CASSLGLAENTGELFF
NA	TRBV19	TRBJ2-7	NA	TGTGCCAGTAGGGTGAGGGCGAGCTCCTACGAGCAGTACTTC	CASRVRASSYEQYF
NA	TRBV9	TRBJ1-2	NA	TGTGCCAGCAGCCCCGCTTTACTCAGGGGCCCCCCACTCTATGGCTACACCTTC	CASSPALLRGPPLYGYTF
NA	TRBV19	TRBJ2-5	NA	TGTGCCAGTAGTTTCCCTGCCGGGACCCAGTACTTC	CASSFPAGTQYF